Below, 11 T cell receptor beta chains from the same sample are listed, as sequenced in a study of CD8+ T cells in alopecia areata. It was cDNA, reverse transcribed from extracted RNA, that served as the sequencing template. Clones were read by immunoSEQ multiplex PCR, and TCRdb kept only the in-frame ones, dropping some. The data show about 64,000 clones, about 40% seen once. The sample consisted of NKG2D-low CD8+ T cells sorted from blood. Source of these receptors: a human donor with alopecia areata.

This chain joins TRBV29-1 and TRBJ2-5; 10 bases are shared with TRBD2. CDR3 length equals 14 residues. After removal of 7 bases from V and 5 bases from J, the junction contained 10 bases not matched to a gene. The germline V gene has CDR1 SQVTM and CDR2 ANQGSEA. CDR3 loop: CSAPAGGPRETQYF. CDR3 bases: TGCAGCGCACCAGCGGGGGGGCCACGGGAGACCCAGTACTTC.

The gene calls are TRBV7-2 and TRBJ2-5; 8 nucleotides match TRBD1. V dropped 5 bases and J dropped 7; count of bases not matched to a gene: 6. The CDR3 sequence is 13 residues long. Per the germline V gene, CDR1 is SGHTA and CDR2 is FQGNSA. The CDR3 sequence: CASSLLDRGTQYF. CDR3 DNA: TGTGCCAGCAGCCTACTAGACAGGGGGACCCAGTACTTC.

The chain recombines TRBV30 with TRBJ2-1, with D unclear. The germline V gene encodes CDR1 GTSNPN and CDR2 SVGIG (reference sequence). This CDR3 region has 13 residues. V gave up 0 bases and J gave up 3 bases, with 6 bases separating them. The CDR3 loop is CAWSVPNYNEQFF. The CDR3 bases are TGTGCCTGGAGTGTACCTAACTACAATGAGCAGTTCTTC. The full variable domain, in which reference TRBV30 and TRBJ2-1 provide the parts outside the CDR3, is SQTIHQWPATLVQPVGSPLSLECTVEGTSNPNLYWYRQAAGRGLQLLFYSVGIGQISSEVPQNLSASRPQDRQFILSSKKLLLSDSGFYLCAWSVPNYNEQFFGPGTRLTVL.

V is TRBV4-2 and J is TRBJ2-1, with a possible D match to TRBD2 (6 bases). Germline CDR1 and CDR2: LGHNA and YNFKEQ. The CDR3 sequence is 17 residues long. V was shortened by 4 bases and J by 1 base, with 17 bases between the two germline ends. The CDR3 here is CASSPRPLGGSYNEQFF. The CDR3 coding sequence is TGTGCCAGCAGCCCAAGGCCCCTTGGGGGGTCCTACAATGAGCAGTTCTTC.

V usage is TRBV29-1 and J usage is TRBJ2-7, with 7 bases lining up with TRBD1. Germline CDR1 and CDR2: SQVTM and ANQGSEA. The ends lost 2 bases at V and 5 bases at J; junction bases unmatched: 12. This CDR3 comprises 15 residues. The CDR3 DNA reads TGCAGCGTTGAACAGGCCGACAGGGCTGCCCACGAGCAGTACTTC. This sequence encodes CSVEQADRAAHEQYF.

The V gene is TRBV29-1, the J gene TRBJ2-1; 10 positions match TRBD2. Trimming took 0 bases from V and 3 from J; bases not matched to a gene: 5. The CDR3 loop spans 16 amino acids. Germline V gives CDR1 SQVTM, CDR2 ANQGSEA. The CDR3 nucleotides are TGCAGCGTTGAAGATATAGCGGGAGGCTACTACAATGAGCAGTTCTTC. Translation: CSVEDIAGGYYNEQFF.

The chain carries TRBV7-9 and TRBJ1-2; D gene ambiguous. V dropped 1 base and J dropped 2 bases, with 8 bases sitting between them. The CDR3 spans 14 residues. Germline V gene sequence: CDR1 SEHNR, CDR2 FQNEAQ (reference sequence). The CDR3: CASSLGYTNYGYTF. CDR3 DNA: TGTGCCAGCAGCTTAGGTTACACCAACTATGGCTACACCTTC.

The chain has TRBV7-2 and TRBJ1-2, with 9 bases fitting TRBD1. The CDR3 has 13 amino acids. Germline V gene sequence: CDR1 SGHTA, CDR2 FQGNSA. Germline trimming cut 6 bases from V and 5 bases from J; bases unmatched to any gene: 4. In nucleotides, the CDR3 is TGTGCCAGCAGGACCGGACAGGGGTATGGCTACACCTTC. Translation: CASRTGQGYGYTF.

The sample holds a few counts of this clone. This CDR3 reads CASSQMPGRSYEQYF. CDR3 bases: TGTGCCAGCAGCCAAATGCCAGGTCGTTCCTACGAGCAGTACTTC. This sequence joins TRBV14 and TRBJ2-7; D unclear. In germline, CDR1 is SGHDN, CDR2 FVKESK. V dropped 2 bases and J dropped 1 base, with 12 bases sitting between them. The CDR3 runs to 15 residues.

This clone was seen more than once but under ten times. The rearrangement uses TRBV29-1 and TRBJ1-1, with 8 bases that match TRBD1. CDR3 length: 12 residues. V shed 7 bases and J 2 bases; nucleotides not matched to a gene: 3. Germline CDR1 and CDR2: SQVTM and ANQGSEA. CDR3 nucleotides: TGCAGCGCCCCAGGGGGCAACACTGAAGCTTTCTTT. It translates to CSAPGGNTEAFF.

The rearrangement links TRBV27 to TRBJ1-2; the D is unclear. This CDR3 has 13 amino acids. Trimming stripped 6 bases from V and 2 bases from J, with 10 bases between. Germline assignment: CDR1 MNHEY and CDR2 SMNVEV (reference sequence). CDR3 loop: CASSSHPNYGYTF. The CDR3 DNA follows: TGTGCCAGCAGCTCCCATCCGAACTATGGCTACACCTTC.